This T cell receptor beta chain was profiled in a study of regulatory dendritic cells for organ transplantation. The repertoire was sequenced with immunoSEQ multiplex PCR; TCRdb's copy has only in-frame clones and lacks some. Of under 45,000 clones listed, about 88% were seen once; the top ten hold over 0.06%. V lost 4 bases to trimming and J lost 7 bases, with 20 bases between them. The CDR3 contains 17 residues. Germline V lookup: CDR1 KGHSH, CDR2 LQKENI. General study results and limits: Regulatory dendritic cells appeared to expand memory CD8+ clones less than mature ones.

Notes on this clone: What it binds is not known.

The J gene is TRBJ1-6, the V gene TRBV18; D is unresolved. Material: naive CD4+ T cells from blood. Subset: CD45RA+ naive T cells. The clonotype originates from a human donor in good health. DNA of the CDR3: TGTGCCAGCTCACGCGACACCCCGACGTCAGTGAATTCACCCCTCCACTTT. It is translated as CASSRDTPTSVNSPLHF.